One sample yielded the 23 T cell receptor beta chains listed below, sequenced in a study of molecular identifiers for immune sequencing clone quantification. TCRdb recomputed calls from the PCR reads with MiXCR, one row per CDR3 protein. This table holds nearly 650,000 distinct CDR3 sequences, 25% found once. The sequenced sample consisted of naive CD8+ T cells from blood, with Jurkat cell RNA spiked in. As to subset: FACS-sorted CD8+CD4-CCR7+CD45RA+ naive T cells. The receptors stem from a human donor in good health. Some libraries in this study had Jurkat cell RNA spiked in.

This rearrangement joins TRBV19 to TRBJ2-2; 9 bases are a match to TRBD1. The CDR3 loop spans 15 amino acids. Trimming took 6 bases from V and 7 from J; bases not matched to a gene: 9. CDR1 LNHDA and CDR2 SQIVND come from the germline V gene (reference sequence). This chain's CDR3 is CASSQGDRAIGELFF. CDR3 bases: TGTGCCAGTAGCCAGGGGGACAGGGCTATCGGGGAGCTGTTTTTT. Supplemented by reference TRBV19 and TRBJ2-2, the full variable domain reads DGGITQSPKYLFRKEGQNVTLSCEQNLNHDAMYWYRQDPGQGLRLIYYSQIVNDFQKGDIAEGYSVSREKKESFPLTVTSAQKNPTAFYLCASSQGDRAIGELFFGEGSRLTVL.

In its sample, this clonotype was seen many times. J is TRBJ2-5 and V is TRBV29-1; D gene ambiguous. Trimming took 2 bases from V and 1 from J, leaving 8 bases between them. This CDR3 comprises 13 residues. CDR1 SQVTM and CDR2 ANQGSEA come from the germline V gene. CDR3 in DNA: TGCAGCGTTGAACGACCAGTCCAAGAGACCCAGTACTTC. This gives the protein CSVERPVQETQYF.

This clonotype was detected many times. The chain joins TRBV13 to TRBJ2-7; 9 nucleotides agree with TRBD2. After removal of 3 bases from V and 6 bases from J, the junction contained 6 bases not matched to a gene. Germline V gives CDR1 PRHDT, CDR2 FYEKMQ (reference sequence). This CDR3 region has 14 residues. The CDR3 nucleotides are TGTGCCAGCAGCTTGGGACTAGCACGCCGCGAGCAGTACTTC. Residues: CASSLGLARREQYF. The whole variable domain, filled in from reference TRBV13 and TRBJ2-7, reads AAGVIQSPRHLIKEKRETATLKCYPIPRHDTVYWYQQGPGQDPQFLISFYEKMQSDKGSIPDRFSAQQFSDYHSELNMSSLELGDSALYFCASSLGLARREQYFGPGTRLTVT.

The J gene is TRBJ2-3, the V gene TRBV18, with 10 bases lining up with TRBD1. This CDR3 is built from 16 residues. V shed 5 bases and J 6 bases; nucleotides not matched to a gene: 11. Germline values: CDR1 KGHSH, CDR2 LQKENI. In DNA, the CDR3 is TGTGCCAGCTCAAGTGCCGGGACAGGGGTGCAGGATACGCAGTATTTT. It translates to CASSSAGTGVQDTQYF.

In its sample, this clonotype was seen many times. The V gene is TRBV5-1, the J gene TRBJ1-1; no clear D gene. V was clipped by 4 bases and J by 2 bases, with 15 bases between them. Germline loops: CDR1 SGHRS, CDR2 YFSETQ. CDR3 length equals 15 residues. The CDR3 loop reads CASSRERPQNTEAFF. The CDR3 nucleotides read TGCGCCAGCAGCCGCGAGCGGCCGCAAAACACTGAAGCTTTCTTT.

The sample holds many counts of this clonotype. The rearrangement joins TRBV7-9 to TRBJ2-2, with a possible D match to TRBD2 (5 bases). The CDR3 is made up of 16 amino acids. Trimming shortened V by 2 bases and J by 1 base, and 11 bases separated the two germline ends. The germline V gene encodes CDR1 SEHNR and CDR2 FQNEAQ (reference sequence). This chain's CDR3 is CASSLKVAGNTGELFF. The DNA of the CDR3 is TGTGCCAGCAGCTTAAAGGTCGCGGGGAACACCGGGGAGCTGTTTTTT.

This clonotype appeared many times. V gene TRBV29-1 combines with J gene TRBJ2-1; no firm D call. V lost 4 bases and J 10 bases, leaving 8 bases between the germline ends. CDR1 is SQVTM, CDR2 ANQGSEA, per germline. This CDR3 is 10 amino acids long. The CDR3 sequence: CSVASVEQFF. The CDR3 DNA follows: TGCAGCGTTGCAAGCGTGGAGCAGTTCTTC.

This clonotype appeared many times. The rearrangement links TRBV7-9 to TRBJ1-1, with TRBD1 identical over 7 bases. The CDR3 is 14 residues long. The germline V gene has CDR1 SEHNR and CDR2 FQNEAQ (reference sequence). V gave up 3 bases and J gave up 3 bases; unmatched junction bases: 4. Here the CDR3 DNA reads TGTGCCAGCAGCTTGACAGGGATCGACACTGAAGCTTTCTTT. Protein product: CASSLTGIDTEAFF.

J is TRBJ2-2 and V is TRBV24-1; D gene ambiguous. Looked up from germline, CDR1 is KGHDR and CDR2 is SFDVKD. V gave up 4 bases and J gave up 4 bases, with 6 bases separating them. The CDR3 loop spans 13 amino acids. The CDR3 protein is CATSEPSTGELFF. The CDR3 DNA reads as TGTGCCACCAGTGAACCGAGCACCGGGGAGCTGTTTTTT.

This clonotype has a count of ten or more. The V and J genes are TRBV4-1 and TRBJ2-3; D gene uncertain. Germline lookup yields CDR1 MGHRA and CDR2 YSYEKL. Trimming cost V 1 base and J 5 bases, with 13 bases left between them. CDR3 size: 15 residues. The CDR3 region is CASSQVYYSQDTQYF. The CDR3 DNA sequence: TGCGCCAGCAGCCAAGTTTATTATTCACAAGATACGCAGTATTTT.

This clonotype has more than one count but fewer than ten. The chain couples TRBV5-1 to TRBJ2-3, with D perhaps matching TRBD2 (5 bases). CDR1 and CDR2 (germline): SGHRS, YFSETQ. The CDR3 is 17 amino acids. Trimming left V 0 bases short and J 2 bases short, with 16 bases between. CDR3 nucleotides: TGCGCCAGCAGCTTGGGACCTTTGGGAGTCCCCACAGATACGCAGTATTTT. It codes for CASSLGPLGVPTDTQYF.

This clonotype was picked up a small number of times. This chain joins TRBV10-2 and TRBJ2-3, with a weak D call TRBD1 (5 bases). The germline CDR1 and CDR2 sequences are WSHSY and SAAADI. The V and J ends lost 2 bases and 4 bases respectively, with 19 bases between them. CDR3 size: 17 residues. The CDR3, as DNA: TGCGCCAGCAGTGAGGCGTCGGTCAGGGTGGGCCCAGATACGCAGTATTTT. Its protein product is CASSEASVRVGPDTQYF.

The rearrangement links TRBV2 to TRBJ1-1; possible D gene TRBD1, 5 bases. From germline, CDR1 is SNHLY and CDR2 FYNNEI. This CDR3 has 13 amino acids. V lost 4 bases and J lost 5, with 11 bases in between. CDR3 in amino acids: CASSGLGVTEAFF. DNA for the CDR3: TGTGCCAGCAGTGGACTGGGGGTGACTGAAGCTTTCTTT.

This clonotype was counted at least ten times. CDR3 sequence reads: CASSLAGGGPSTDTQYF. CDR3 in DNA: TGTGCCAGCAGCTTAGCCGGCGGGGGGCCTAGCACAGATACGCAGTATTTT. V is TRBV7-9 and J is TRBJ2-3; 8 bases line up with TRBD2. CDR3 length: 17 residues. From germline, CDR1 is SEHNR and CDR2 FQNEAQ (reference sequence). The junction had 5 bases not matched to a gene; V was cut back by 0 bases and J by 0 bases.

This clonotype was seen a few times. The chain recombines TRBV12-3 or TRBV12-4 with TRBJ1-1, with TRBD1 as a possible D gene (5 bases). V dropped 1 base and J dropped 5 bases, with 14 bases sitting between them. CDR3 size: 15 residues. CDR3 region: CASSLDRLSGTEAFF. In DNA form, the CDR3 reads TGTGCCAGCAGTTTAGACAGGTTATCTGGGACTGAAGCTTTCTTT.

This clonotype was recorded at least ten times. The chain is built from TRBV20-1 and TRBJ2-3; 12 bases are shared with TRBD1. Losses at the gene ends were 1 base for V and 2 bases for J; bases not matched to a gene: 22. This CDR3 spans 22 amino acids. The germline CDR1 and CDR2 sequences are DFQATT and SNEGSKA (reference sequence). The DNA for the CDR3 is TGCAGTGCTAGAGGAATCGTGGGGACAGGGGGCCGACTGGCTGACTTCACAGATACGCAGTATTTT. This sequence encodes CSARGIVGTGGRLADFTDTQYF.

As for this clonotype: Given the absence of the conserved phenylalanine or tryptophan at the CDR3 end, a read error is likely. The rearrangement links TRBV10-3 to TRBJ2-1; 8 bases are shared with TRBD1. CDR1 is ENHRY, CDR2 SYGVKD, per germline. The junction had 6 bases not matched to a gene; V was cut back by 0 bases and J by 5 bases. CDR3 length equals 16 residues. The CDR3, as DNA: TGTGCCATCAGTGAGTCTTCCCAGGGACAGGACAATGAGCAGTTCTCC. Translation: CAISESSQGQDNEQFS.

To note about this clonotype: Because it lacks the conserved phenylalanine or tryptophan at the end, this CDR3 is likely a read error. The V and J genes are TRBV12-3 or TRBV12-4 and TRBJ1-1; D not resolved. V gave up 6 bases and J gave up 2 bases, with 19 bases separating them. There are 16 residues in the CDR3. The CDR3 nucleotides are TGTGCCAGCAGCCTCGGTTCAGTGGTGGGAAACACTGAAGCTTTCTGT. Amino acids: CASSLGSVVGNTEAFC.

The rearrangement joins TRBV4-3 to TRBJ2-7; a weak D match, TRBD2 (5 bases). Germline-derived CDR1 and CDR2 are LGHNA and YSLEER. The CDR3 spans 15 residues. V dropped 0 bases and J dropped 2 bases, with 11 bases sitting between them. CDR3 sequence: CASSQDRSGPYEQYF. The CDR3 DNA is TGCGCCAGCAGCCAAGACCGGAGCGGCCCCTACGAGCAGTACTTC.

Of note for this clonotype: One junction end disagrees with the germline gene, perhaps due to a read error. This chain uses TRBV27 with TRBJ2-7; D unclear. The CDR3 loop spans 13 amino acids. The germline gives CDR1 MNHEY, CDR2 SMNVEV (reference sequence). Written as DNA, the CDR3 is TGTGCCAGCAATTTAAGGAGCCCCTACGAACAGTACTTC. Its translation: CASNLRSPYEQYF.

This clonotype was counted ten times or more. The rearrangement links TRBV5-4 to TRBJ1-2, with D possibly being TRBD1 (6 bases). This CDR3 region has 16 residues. The germline V and J ends were trimmed by 3 bases and 4 bases, with 19 bases remaining between them. Germline V CDR1 and CDR2: SGHNT, YYREEE (reference sequence). The CDR3 region has the DNA TGTGCCAGCAGCTCATACCGGGACAACACCCCCTATGGCTACACCTTC. Amino acids: CASSSYRDNTPYGYTF. The whole variable domain, remainder taken from reference TRBV5-4 and TRBJ1-2, is ETGVTQSPTHLIKTRGQQVTLRCSSQSGHNTVSWYQQALGQGPQFIFQYYREEENGRGNFPPRFSGLQFPNYSSELNVNALELDDSALYLCASSSYRDNTPYGYTFGSGTRLTVV.

This clonotype was counted many times. DNA for the CDR3: TGCGCCAGCAGCCCCGACGGAGATATGGAGTTCTTC. Amino acid sequence: CASSPDGDMEFF. The rearrangement uses TRBV4-3 and TRBJ2-1, with D hard to call. Per the germline V gene, CDR1 is LGHNA and CDR2 is YSLEER. This CDR3 has 12 amino acids. The V gene lost 4 bases and the J gene lost 14 bases, with 15 bases spanning the gap.

The J gene is TRBJ1-2, the V gene TRBV6-6; TRBD1 matches at 7 bases. The CDR3 length is 14 residues. CDR1 MNHNY and CDR2 SVGAGI come from the germline V gene (reference sequence). V was clipped by 2 bases and J by 7 bases; unmatched bases: 7. CDR3 sequence (DNA): TGTGCCAGCAGTTACCCCGACAGGGAGGGTGGCTACACCTTC. This gives the protein CASSYPDREGGYTF.